Below, 5 T cell receptor beta chains from the same sample are listed, as sequenced in a study of T-cell reconstitution after alpha-beta-depleted transplantation in children (dated by TCRdb to the mid-2010s). The library was generated by PCR. Sequencer: Illumina HiSeq 2500. Molecular barcoding was employed in the preparation of TCR libraries, with unique molecular identifiers being used to normalize TCRbeta repertoire quantification. TCRdb passed the public sequencing reads through fastp at Q25 and MiXCR, retaining productive beta sequences. Duplicate CDR3 protein sequences are folded into a single record with the most common DNA and genes. Recorded for this sample are around 400,000 distinct CDR3 sequences; 20% of them occurred a single time. The top ten clonotypes cover 3.8% of the sample. Sample: PBMCs from the stem cell graft donor, taken from the stem cell graft. These receptors were taken from a human donor who donated a stem cell graft to a child with acute myeloid leukemia.

This clonotype has just a few counts. The chain is built from TRBV27 and TRBJ2-1; D not certain. The germline V gene encodes CDR1 MNHEY and CDR2 SMNVEV (reference sequence). The V end lost 5 bases, the J end lost 0 bases, and 17 bases lay between the germline ends. The CDR3 totals 17 residues. The DNA of the CDR3 is TGTGCCAGCAGTCCATCCGGACGGCCAAGCTCCTACAATGAGCAGTTCTTC. This gives the protein CASSPSGRPSSYNEQFF.

This chain connects TRBV5-6 to TRBJ2-2; TRBD1 matches 11 bases. Germline V gene lookup returns CDR1 SGHDT and CDR2 YYEEEE. The CDR3 covers 14 residues. V trimming: 4 bases; J trimming: 6 bases; junction bases outside the gene matches: 2. The CDR3 spells CASSQDRGPGELFF. CDR3 nucleotides: TGTGCCAGCAGCCAGGACAGGGGGCCCGGGGAGCTGTTTTTT.

This clonotype was detected only once. J is TRBJ2-7 and V is TRBV2, with D tentatively TRBD2 (5 bases). Germline CDR1 reads SNHLY; CDR2 reads FYNNEI. Trimming removed 7 bases from V and 4 bases from J, with 11 bases in between. The CDR3 is made up of 12 amino acids. The CDR3 loop is CASKGSAYEQYF. As DNA, the CDR3 is TGTGCCAGCAAAGGTAGCGCGTACGAGCAGTACTTC.

This clonotype occurred many times. The genes are TRBV20-1 and TRBJ2-7; D is perhaps TRBD1 (6 bases). Looked up from germline, CDR1 is DFQATT and CDR2 is SNEGSKA (reference sequence). The germline V and J ends were trimmed by 0 bases and 1 base, with 7 bases remaining between them. This CDR3 spans 13 amino acids. The CDR3 here is CSAREGGSYEQYF. CDR3 nucleotides: TGCAGTGCTAGAGAAGGGGGATCCTACGAGCAGTACTTC.

This chain links TRBV4-1 with TRBJ2-5; 7 nucleotides align to TRBD1. The CDR3 sequence is 15 residues long. Looked up from germline, CDR1 is MGHRA and CDR2 is YSYEKL. V was clipped by 1 base and J by 2 bases; unmatched bases: 4. The CDR3 here is CASSQVHRGQETQYF. CDR3 bases: TGCGCCAGCAGCCAAGTGCACAGGGGACAAGAGACCCAGTACTTC.